This is a list of T cell receptor beta chains from one sample in a study of blood T cell repertoires in COVID-19. Repertoires were generated with immunoSEQ multiplex PCR, while TCRdb's copy carries only in-frame clones and drops some. Of 190,000 or so clones listed, about 89% are singletons. Sequenced input: PBMCs or T cells enriched from blood (not recorded which). The receptors derive from a woman under 30 who had recovered from COVID-19. CDR3s include the opening cysteine and the closing phenylalanine or tryptophan. Fields, in order: J gene, D gene, V gene, CDR3 protein, CDR3 DNA. A D gene is named only where the DNA matches it firmly.

TRBJ1-1 | NA | TRBV11-1 | CASSLWQGTEAFF | TGTGCCAGCAGCTTGTGGCAGGGGACTGAAGCTTTCTTT
TRBJ2-2 | TRBD1 | TRBV2 | CASMNRGRNTGELFF | TGTGCCAGCATGAACAGGGGTCGGAACACCGGGGAGCTGTTTTTT
TRBJ1-2 | TRBD1 | TRBV28 | CASRTGNNYGYTF | TGTGCCAGCAGGACAGGGAACAACTATGGCTACACCTTC
TRBJ2-3 | TRBD1 | TRBV2 | CASLGWAGGTTDTQYF | TGTGCCAGTCTAGGGTGGGCAGGGGGTACCACAGATACGCAGTATTTT
TRBJ1-4 | TRBD1 | TRBV2 | CASSDQLRDRGRTNEKLFF | TGTGCCAGCAGTGACCAACTAAGGGACAGGGGTAGAACTAATGAAAAACTGTTTTTT
TRBJ1-1 | NA | TRBV4-2 | CASSQKTPRRAFF | TGTGCCAGCAGCCAAAAGACCCCTCGGAGAGCTTTCTTT
TRBJ2-5 | NA | TRBV29-1 | CSVARGGEETQYF | TGCAGCGTTGCTAGGGGGGGGGAAGAGACCCAGTACTTC
TRBJ1-2 | NA | TRBV7-9 | CASSLAVKILGYTF | TGTGCCAGCAGCTTAGCAGTTAAGATACTAGGCTACACCTTC
TRBJ2-7 | NA | TRBV5-4 | CASSERAGRGFGAYEQYF | TGTGCCAGCAGCGAGCGTGCGGGCAGGGGATTCGGGGCCTACGAGCAGTACTTC
TRBJ1-1 | NA | TRBV28 | CASSCARELGTEAFF | TGTGCCAGCAGTTGTGCCAGGGAATTAGGAACTGAAGCTTTCTTT